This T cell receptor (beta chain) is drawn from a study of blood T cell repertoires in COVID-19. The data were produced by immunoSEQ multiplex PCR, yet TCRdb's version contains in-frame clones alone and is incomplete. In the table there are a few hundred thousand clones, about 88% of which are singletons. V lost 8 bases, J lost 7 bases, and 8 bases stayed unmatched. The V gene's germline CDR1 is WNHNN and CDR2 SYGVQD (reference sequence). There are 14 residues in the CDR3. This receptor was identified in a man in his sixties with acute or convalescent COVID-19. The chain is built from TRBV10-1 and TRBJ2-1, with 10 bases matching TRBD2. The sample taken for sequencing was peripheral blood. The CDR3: CASGTSDPMNEQFF. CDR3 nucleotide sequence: TGCGCCAGCGGGACTAGCGATCCGATGAATGAGCAGTTCTTC.